Detailed here is one TCR beta chain. Its antigen is unknown. There are no base qualities to consult, and no much larger clone falls within one base. Libraries were built with PCR. Sequencing instrument: Illumina HiSeq 2500. TCR library preparation used molecular barcoding, with unique molecular identifiers applied to normalize quantification of the TCRbeta repertoire. The raw public reads went through TCRdb reprocessing: fastp at Q25, MiXCR clone calling, in-frame beta chains kept. Rows with one shared CDR3 protein collapse into an entry with the most common genes and DNA. The sample records 250,000 to 350,000 distinct CDR3 sequences, more than 8% of which are singletons. The top ten hold about a tenth of the sample. These data originate in a study of T-cell reconstitution after alpha-beta-depleted transplantation in children (dated by TCRdb to 2016 to 2017). Study-level background: T-cell immune reconstitution after TCRalphabeta/CD19-depleted allogeneic hematopoietic cell transplantation in children was quantitatively tracked in the study by means of TCR repertoire profiling.

Inclusive of the bounding cysteine and phenylalanine, the CDR3 is 13 residues long. Only the CDR3 part of the read is kept: 39 bases, read in frame from the first base. The germline V gene encodes CDR1 SGHAT and CDR2 FQNNGV. V loses 4 bases of germline sequence and J loses 4 bases, and the interval between the two ends is 11 bases. The sequence came from a human donor who donated a stem cell graft to a child with SCID. The input for sequencing was PBMCs from the stem cell graft donor, taken from the stem cell graft. The chain is assembled from TRBV11-2 and TRBJ2-7; TRBD1 could be the D gene, as 5 bases match. The DNA reads as follows: TGTGCCAGCAGCTCCAGGGTAGGGTACGAGCAGTACTTC. This sequence encodes CASSSRVGYEQYF.